This T cell receptor beta chain appears in the sequencing data of a study of cytomegalovirus exposure and HLA in healthy donors. Between the trimmed V and J ends, which lost 0 bases and 3 bases, there was a span of 9 bases. This CDR3 has 14 amino acids. Germline V gene sequence: CDR1 SGHNT, CDR2 YYREEE (reference sequence). PCR used 60 Vbeta primers and 13 Jbeta primers. Method: immunoSEQ multiplex PCR; TCRdb's copy keeps in-frame clones and lacks some. The repertoire has roughly 140,000 clones, roughly 82% of them found once; the top ten carry roughly 3.4%. The source is a male donor in good health and CMV-seronegative. The sample consisted of PBMCs. This sequence joins TRBV5-4 and TRBJ1-2; D not certain. The CDR3, as DNA: TGTGCCAGCAGCTTGGACAGAGGGCACTATGGCTACACCTTC. Protein product: CASSLDRGHYGYTF.